A single sample is the source of the 31 T cell receptor beta chains below, sequenced in a study of shared clonotypes between healthy human individuals. Repertoires were generated with immunoSEQ multiplex PCR, while TCRdb's copy carries only in-frame clones and drops some. This sample carries over a million clones, approximately 98% of them seen once, and the ten largest clones take around 0.47%. The sample was naive CD4+ T cells sorted from blood. Stated subset: CD45RA+ positively selected. Receptor source: a man aged 25-45 years in good health.

V and J are TRBV7-6 and TRBJ2-7, with a possible D match to TRBD2 (6 bases). In germline, CDR1 is SGHVS, CDR2 FNYEAQ. Trimming removed 2 bases from V and 1 base from J, with 15 bases in between. The CDR3 contains 16 residues. CDR3 sequence reads: CASSLSSGTNSYEQYF. CDR3 coding DNA: TGTGCCAGCAGCTTAAGTAGCGGTACTAATTCCTACGAGCAGTACTTC.

Comments on this clone: Other DNA sequences in this sample translate to the same CDR3. This CDR3 is CAWSRETQYF. The DNA of the CDR3 is TGTGCCTGGAGTCGCGAGACCCAGTACTTC. The V and J genes are TRBV30 and TRBJ2-5; D remains unclear. In germline, CDR1 is GTSNPN, CDR2 SVGIG (reference sequence). The CDR3 runs 10 residues. The V gene lost 2 bases and the J gene lost 5 bases, with 3 bases spanning the gap.

This clone was found once. The chain has TRBV7-8 and TRBJ2-7, with D possibly matching TRBD2 (5 bases). The CDR3 runs 15 residues. The germline V gene encodes CDR1 SGHVS and CDR2 FQNEAQ. Trimming left V 5 bases short and J 5 bases short, with 19 bases between. CDR3 in amino acids: CASSPDPAVIDEQYF. The CDR3 DNA is TGTGCCAGCAGCCCCGACCCAGCGGTGATCGACGAGCAGTACTTC. Full variable domain (outside the CDR3, taken from reference TRBV7-8 and TRBJ2-7): GAGVSQSPRYKVAKRGQDVALRCDPISGHVSLFWYQQALGQGPEFLTYFQNEAQLDKSGLPSDRFFAERPEGSVSTLKIQRTQQEDSAVYLCASSPDPAVIDEQYFGPGTRLTVT.

This clone has only one observation. The chain recombines TRBV7-9 with TRBJ1-2; 7 nucleotides match TRBD1. This CDR3 is 14 amino acids long. Germline-derived CDR1 and CDR2 are SEHNR and FQNEAQ (reference sequence). V lost 3 bases and J lost 5; bases outside the gene matches: 6. The CDR3 loop is CASSFTGEQYGYTF. In DNA, the CDR3 is TGTGCCAGCAGCTTCACAGGGGAACAATATGGCTACACCTTC.

This clone was found once. The V call is TRBV7-9, the J call TRBJ2-3, with 8 bases identical to TRBD2. CDR1 is SEHNR and CDR2 is FQNEAQ in the germline V gene (reference sequence). With V trimmed by 5 bases and J by 4 bases, 20 bases remained unmatched. The CDR3 runs 19 residues. In DNA form, the CDR3 reads TGTGCCAGCAGCCGTATCCTGGGGACGGGAGGGAGAGACCCAGATACGCAGTATTTT. The encoded protein is CASSRILGTGGRDPDTQYF.

The chain has TRBV5-1 and TRBJ1-1; D is unclear. Germline assignment: CDR1 SGHRS and CDR2 YFSETQ. V shed 0 bases and J shed 1 base, with 10 bases lying between them. The CDR3 runs 15 residues. CDR3 region: CASSLEGQANTEAFF. The CDR3 DNA sequence: TGCGCCAGCAGCTTGGAAGGTCAAGCGAACACTGAAGCTTTCTTT. The full variable domain, completed using reference TRBV5-1 and TRBJ1-1, is KAGVTQTPRYLIKTRGQQVTLSCSPISGHRSVSWYQQTPGQGLQFLFEYFSETQRNKGNFPGRFSGRQFSNSRSEMNVSTLELGDSALYLCASSLEGQANTEAFFGQGTRLTVV.

The J gene is TRBJ1-2, the V gene TRBV9; D gene unclear. Germline CDR1 is SGDLS and CDR2 is YYNGEE. The CDR3 length is 13 residues. V lost 3 bases and J lost 10, with 16 bases in between. CDR3 sequence reads: CASSARDSPLYTF. CDR3 nucleotides: TGTGCCAGCAGCGCGAGGGATTCTCCCCTCTACACCTTC. Drawing the rest from reference TRBV9 and TRBJ1-2, the complete variable domain is DSGVTQTPKHLITATGQRVTLRCSPRSGDLSVYWYQQSLDQGLQFLIQYYNGEERAKGNILERFSAQQFPDLHSELNLSSLELGDSALYFCASSARDSPLYTFGSGTRLTVV.

This chain uses TRBV18 with TRBJ2-5, with 12 nucleotides matching TRBD2. The length of the CDR3 is 16 residues. Germline CDR1 reads KGHSH; CDR2 reads LQKENI. V was clipped by 3 bases and J by 5 bases; unmatched bases: 7. CDR3 in DNA: TGTGCCAGCTCACCCCGGACTAGCGGGACTCGGGAGACCCAGTACTTC. This encodes CASSPRTSGTRETQYF. The full variable domain, rest sourced from reference TRBV18 and TRBJ2-5, is NAGVMQNPRHLVRRRGQEARLRCSPMKGHSHVYWYRQLPEEGLKFMVYLQKENIIDESGMPKERFSAEFPKEGPSILRIQQVVRGDSAAYFCASSPRTSGTRETQYFGPGTRLLVL.

This sequence joins TRBV25-1 and TRBJ1-2; 8 bases are a match to TRBD1. J lost 2 bases, V lost 0 bases, and 2 bases had no gene match. Germline V gives CDR1 MGHDK, CDR2 SYGVNS. The CDR3 consists of 15 residues. CDR3 protein: CASSEYPGGNYGYTF. CDR3 DNA sequence: TGTGCCAGCAGTGAATACCCAGGGGGCAACTATGGCTACACCTTC.

The genes are TRBV7-8 and TRBJ1-1; D might be TRBD1 (6 bases). CDR3 length: 14 amino acids. Trimming removed 5 bases from V and 1 base from J, with 11 bases in between. The germline CDR1 and CDR2 sequences are SGHVS and FQNEAQ. The CDR3 protein is CASSAQTGNTEAFF. The CDR3 DNA sequence: TGTGCCAGCAGCGCGCAGACAGGGAACACTGAAGCTTTCTTT.

The rearrangement links TRBV4-2 to TRBJ1-5, with 7 bases aligning to TRBD1. V shed 2 bases and J 4 bases; nucleotides not matched to a gene: 5. In germline, CDR1 is LGHNA, CDR2 YNFKEQ. The CDR3 contains 15 residues. This chain's CDR3 is CASSQTGQLNQPQHF. CDR3 DNA: TGTGCCAGCAGCCAAACGGGACAGCTTAATCAGCCCCAGCATTTT.

J is TRBJ2-3 and V is TRBV5-1; 9 bases are a match to TRBD2. Germline V gene sequence: CDR1 SGHRS, CDR2 YFSETQ. Trimming at V came to 1 base and at J to 5 bases, leaving 14 bases not matched to a gene. CDR3 length equals 18 residues. The CDR3 is CASSLLSAGGPTKDTQYF. Here the CDR3 DNA reads TGCGCCAGCAGCTTGCTGTCTGCGGGAGGGCCAACGAAAGATACGCAGTATTTT.

The V and J genes are TRBV10-2 and TRBJ1-2; no clear D gene. Trimming left V 7 bases short and J 0 bases short, with 15 bases between. The V gene's germline CDR1 is WSHSY and CDR2 SAAADI. The CDR3 spans 15 residues. This CDR3 is CASIPGSGANYGYTF. For the CDR3, the DNA is TGCGCCAGCATCCCCGGGAGTGGGGCTAACTATGGCTACACCTTC.

This clone was recorded only once. The gene calls are TRBV25-1 and TRBJ2-7; 8 positions agree with TRBD1. Losses at the gene ends were 6 bases for V and 5 bases for J; bases not matched to a gene: 3. Germline V gene sequence: CDR1 MGHDK, CDR2 SYGVNS. CDR3 size: 12 residues. The CDR3 DNA reads as TGTGCCAGCAGGGACAGGGTGGACGAGCAGTACTTC. It yields the protein CASRDRVDEQYF.

The J gene is TRBJ2-3, the V gene TRBV27; D ambiguous. CDR1 is MNHEY, CDR2 SMNVEV, per germline (reference sequence). The CDR3 is 15 amino acids. V lost 6 bases and J lost 4, with 17 bases in between. The CDR3 DNA sequence: TGTGCCAGCAGCCCCTCTAGGTCCTTCCCAGATACGCAGTATTTT. Its translation is CASSPSRSFPDTQYF.

The V call is TRBV2, the J call TRBJ2-2, with 16 positions matching TRBD2. CDR3 length: 18 amino acids. With V trimmed by 10 bases and J by 1 base, 9 bases remained unmatched. Germline V gene lookup returns CDR1 SNHLY and CDR2 FYNNEI. As DNA, the CDR3 is TGTGCCACCAAAATGGGACTAGCGGGAGGGCGGAACACCGGGGAGCTGTTTTTT. Translating it yields CATKMGLAGGRNTGELFF.

This chain uses TRBV15 with TRBJ1-4, with D unclear. Looked up from germline, CDR1 is LNHNV and CDR2 is YYDKDF (reference sequence). This CDR3 contains 18 residues. V was shortened by 0 bases and J by 1 base, with 15 bases between the two germline ends. The CDR3 region is CATSRDRTQFGTNEKLFF. For the CDR3, the DNA is TGTGCCACCAGCAGAGATCGGACGCAATTTGGAACTAATGAAAAACTGTTTTTT.

This clone was counted a single time. V and J are TRBV6-1 and TRBJ1-5; perhaps TRBD1 as D (5 bases). The CDR3 runs 14 residues. Germline lookup yields CDR1 MNHNS and CDR2 SASEGT. Trimming cost V 3 bases and J 0 bases, with 6 bases left between them. CDR3 loop: CASSDRDSNQPQHF. The DNA for the CDR3 is TGTGCCAGCAGTGACAGGGATAGCAATCAGCCCCAGCATTTT.

The genes are TRBV5-5 and TRBJ1-5, with D unresolved. Looked up from germline, CDR1 is SGHKS and CDR2 is YYEKEE (reference sequence). The CDR3 sequence is 12 residues long. Trimming left V 0 bases short and J 9 bases short, with 7 bases between. The CDR3 is CASSLGVGPQHF. For the CDR3, the DNA is TGTGCCAGCAGCTTGGGGGTTGGGCCCCAGCATTTT.

This chain joins TRBV2 and TRBJ2-3, with 13 bases lining up with TRBD2. The CDR3 sequence is 18 residues long. CDR1 is SNHLY, CDR2 FYNNEI, per germline. Trimming at V came to 3 bases and at J to 2 bases, leaving 8 bases not matched to a gene. The chain's CDR3 is CASSERRLAGGPTDTQYF. CDR3 DNA sequence: TGTGCCAGCAGTGAGAGAAGACTAGCGGGAGGTCCCACAGATACGCAGTATTTT.

The V gene is TRBV5-4, the J gene TRBJ2-5, with D possibly being TRBD1 (5 bases). The germline gives CDR1 SGHNT, CDR2 YYREEE (reference sequence). V dropped 2 bases and J dropped 0 bases, with 8 bases sitting between them. CDR3 length: 14 amino acids. Written as DNA, the CDR3 is TGTGCCAGCAGCTTCGACAGATACCAAGAGACCCAGTACTTC. As protein: CASSFDRYQETQYF.

The rearrangement uses TRBV28 and TRBJ2-6, with TRBD1 matching 11 bases. CDR1 and CDR2 from the germline V gene are MDHEN and SYDVKM. Trimming cost V 3 bases and J 2 bases; bases outside gene matches: 6. This CDR3 is built from 18 residues. The CDR3 DNA is TGTGCCAGCAGTTTCATTTTGGGACAGGGGGCTGGGGCCAACGTCCTGACTTTC. It yields the protein CASSFILGQGAGANVLTF.

This clone turned up a few times. The CDR3 coding sequence is TGTGCCAGCAGTCTCCGGACAGGGGGCGATGGCTACACCTTC. Amino acid sequence: CASSLRTGGDGYTF. The V call is TRBV28, the J call TRBJ1-2; 11 positions agree with TRBD1. Germline CDR1 is MDHEN and CDR2 is SYDVKM. V dropped 5 bases and J dropped 6; count of bases not matched to a gene: 5. The CDR3 covers 14 residues.

The CDR3 nucleotides are TGTGCAAGTCGCCCAGTACAGGGGGGTCGGCAGTGCTCCTACAATGAGCAGTTCTTC. This translates into CASRPVQGGRQCSYNEQFF. This sequence joins TRBV12-2 and TRBJ2-1; the table's D gene call, TRBD1, was not cross checked with the DNA. TRBV12-2 is described as a pseudogene. CDR3 length: 19 residues.

The CDR3 DNA follows: TGTGCCAGCTCACCACCGCTCGGGGAAGTTGGGTACGAGCAGTACTTC. This codes for CASSPPLGEVGYEQYF. This chain connects TRBV18 to TRBJ2-7; tentative D call: TRBD2 (5 bases). The CDR3 extends over 16 amino acids. CDR1 and CDR2 from the germline V gene are KGHSH and LQKENI. V shed 0 bases and J shed 4 bases, with 16 bases lying between them.

This chain connects TRBV27 to TRBJ2-7; D possibly corresponds to TRBD2 (6 bases). CDR1 and CDR2 from the germline V gene are MNHEY and SMNVEV (reference sequence). The V end lost 6 bases, the J end lost 2 bases, and 20 bases lay between the germline ends. CDR3 length: 16 amino acids. This CDR3 reads CASRQLGGSGTYEQYF. Here the CDR3 DNA reads TGTGCCAGCAGGCAACTCGGGGGTAGCGGAACCTACGAGCAGTACTTC.

The chain joins TRBV7-2 to TRBJ2-2, with D unresolved. V was shortened by 1 base and J by 6 bases, with 6 bases between the two germline ends. The CDR3 runs to 13 residues. Per germline, CDR1 SGHTA and CDR2 FQGNSA. DNA of the CDR3: TGTGCCAGCAGCTTAGTTATGGCCGGGGAGCTGTTTTTT. Its protein is CASSLVMAGELFF.

This sequence joins TRBV4-3 and TRBJ2-3, with D perhaps matching TRBD2 (6 bases). Between the trimmed V and J ends, which lost 0 bases and 3 bases, there was a span of 10 bases. The germline CDR1 and CDR2 sequences are LGHNA and YSLEER. The CDR3 is 15 residues long. DNA for the CDR3: TGCGCCAGCAGCCAAGAAGGCGGGATAACAGATACGCAGTATTTT. Its protein is CASSQEGGITDTQYF.

This clone was counted a single time. The chain recombines TRBV5-4 with TRBJ2-7; D is unresolved. Trimming took 0 bases from V and 4 from J, leaving 17 bases between them. The length of the CDR3 is 16 residues. Germline V gene lookup returns CDR1 SGHNT and CDR2 YYREEE (reference sequence). The CDR3 loop reads CASSLVTTSAYYEQYF. The CDR3 region has the DNA TGTGCCAGCAGCTTGGTAACTACAAGCGCTTATTACGAGCAGTACTTC.

The rearrangement joins TRBV6-1 to TRBJ1-2; D not resolved. Germline CDR1 is MNHNS and CDR2 is SASEGT. The V gene lost 5 bases and the J gene lost 6 bases, with 13 bases spanning the gap. This CDR3 is 13 amino acids long. CDR3 sequence: CASSKYIADGYTF. CDR3 nucleotides: TGTGCCAGCAGTAAGTACATCGCGGATGGCTACACCTTC.

The V call is TRBV7-4, the J call TRBJ1-5; 7 bases are shared with TRBD1. V lost 3 bases, J lost 4 bases, and 6 bases stayed unmatched. Germline CDR1 SGHVT, CDR2 SQSDAQ. The CDR3 spans 15 residues. The CDR3: CASSLGRDRNQPQHF. The CDR3, as DNA: TGTGCCAGCAGCTTGGGCAGGGACAGAAATCAGCCCCAGCATTTT.